This paragraph covers one T cell receptor beta chain sequence. This clone has just a few counts. It has no known antigen specificity. Base qualities are not at hand, and no much larger clone is one base apart. The receptor library was made with the immunoSEQ multiplex PCR assay. The source study handled its data this way. To diagnose cytomegalovirus status from the catalog of TCR beta chain sequences, a statistical classification framework was built. TCRdb obtained this table from immuneACCESS and retained in-frame rearrangements with V and J assigned. These tables miss some clones; where compared with another copy, unresolved V genes account for less than half of the shortfall, and the remainder is unexplained. That table furnishes V, J and clone size, whereas the DNA furnished D and trimming. The sample includes roughly 120,000 clones, with roughly 86% observed a single time. 4% to 6% of the sample is taken by the ten largest.

Donors formed part of the validation cohort, which comprised 120 subjects and was distinct from the first cohort of 666 subjects. The sample belongs to a study of cytomegalovirus exposure and HLA in healthy donors (dated by TCRdb to 2017 to 2019). The study in broad terms: A later analysis indicated that the 90 to 150 validation repertoires were generated on the platform also employed for the approximately 700 repertoires of the first cohort. Along with the roughly 700-subject first cohort, a separate validation cohort of 120 different subjects was used. The study was designed to test whether signatures of past pathogen exposure could be identified by cataloging public T cell receptors. To predict cytomegalovirus infection status, the study combined high-throughput TCR immunosequencing, statistical association of individual TCRs with disease status, and machine learning. Paper-wide results and their limitations: A few of the identified cytomegalovirus-associated TCR beta chains were confirmed in vitro to be specific for cytomegalovirus antigens. All 120 or so repertoires were used to score co-occurrence in the validation cohort in a later analysis, because that analysis had no HLA typing for the cohort. The study listed 150 to 200 TCR beta chains as associated with cytomegalovirus. Most TCR sequences were observed very rarely across donors, whereas some public TCRs were present in many individuals. In both the original and validation cohorts, the classifier was reported to diagnose cytomegalovirus status with high specificity and sensitivity. The authors suggested that the approach could potentially be generalized to other disease states and immunological phenotypes. Of the cluster scores, roughly 93% were above 0 in a later analysis, which found that TCRs clustered in the first cohort also tended to co-occur in the 120 or so validation repertoires.

From the germline V gene (reference sequence), CDR1 is LNHDA and CDR2 is SQIVND. Including the terminal cysteine and phenylalanine, the CDR3 comprises 13 residues. Just the 39-base CDR3 DNA is kept, in frame starting at base 1. Trimming removed 3 bases from V and 5 bases from J, leaving 8 bases between the germline ends. The specimen was PBMCs. The V and J segments used are TRBV19 and TRBJ1-5; the D segment could be TRBD1, given 6 matching bases. The TCR sequence derives from a man younger than 35 in good health and CMV-seronegative. The DNA sequence reads TGTGCCAGTAGTATGAAGGGGGATCAGCCCCAGCATTTT. The translation is CASSMKGDQPQHF.